The 9 T cell receptor beta chains presented below share a single source sample, sequenced in a study of blood T cell repertoires in COVID-19. Sequencing was performed with immunoSEQ multiplex PCR; in TCRdb, only in-frame clones are kept and a portion is missing. The data show about 190,000 clones, around 90% seen once. Sequencing input: peripheral blood. The receptors here all came from a man aged 35-49 years with acute or convalescent COVID-19.

V usage is TRBV18 and J usage is TRBJ1-1; a weak D match, TRBD1 (5 bases). V dropped 0 bases and J dropped 0 bases, with 8 bases sitting between them. CDR1 and CDR2 (germline): KGHSH, LQKENI. The CDR3 is made up of 15 amino acids. This CDR3 reads CASSPPRAMNTEAFF. DNA of the CDR3: TGTGCCAGCTCACCACCCAGGGCCATGAACACTGAAGCTTTCTTT.

This rearrangement joins TRBV19 to TRBJ1-1, with D hard to call. In germline, CDR1 is LNHDA, CDR2 SQIVND (reference sequence). This CDR3 comprises 11 residues. The germline V and J ends were trimmed by 8 bases and 5 bases, with 9 bases remaining between them. CDR3 coding DNA: TGTGCCAGTCTCTCGGTAACTGAAGCTTTCTTT. It specifies CASLSVTEAFF.

The genes are TRBV6-1 and TRBJ1-2; D ambiguous. CDR1 is MNHNS and CDR2 is SASEGT in the germline V gene. The CDR3 totals 12 residues. V shed 3 bases and J shed 8 bases, with 10 bases lying between them. As DNA, the CDR3 is TGTGCCAGCAGTGATTTAGGGAGGGGCTACACCTTC. This translates into CASSDLGRGYTF.

V and J are TRBV18 and TRBJ2-3, with 9 bases that match TRBD2. The CDR3 length is 17 residues. Trimming at V came to 1 base and at J to 6 bases, leaving 11 bases not matched to a gene. Germline assignment: CDR1 KGHSH and CDR2 LQKENI. CDR3 bases: TGTGCCAGCTCACCACGGCGGGGGGGCCCACAAAACGATACGCAGTATTTT. Translating gives CASSPRRGGPQNDTQYF.

This chain connects TRBV7-2 to TRBJ1-3; the D gene is possibly TRBD1 (6 bases). CDR1 is SGHTA and CDR2 is FQGNSA in the germline V gene. This CDR3 spans 14 amino acids. Trimming took off 5 bases at V and 3 bases at J, with 11 bases between the two ends. For the CDR3, the DNA is TGTGCCAGCAGCCCGACAGGAGGTGGAAACACCATATATTTT. Residues: CASSPTGGGNTIYF. The full variable domain, rest sourced from reference TRBV7-2 and TRBJ1-3, is GAGVSQSPSNKVTEKGKDVELRCDPISGHTALYWYRQSLGQGLEFLIYFQGNSAPDKSGLPSDRFSAERTGGSVSTLTIQRTQQEDSAVYLCASSPTGGGNTIYFGEGSWLTVV.

The V gene is TRBV3-1 (or the pseudogene TRBV3-2), the J gene TRBJ2-5, with a possible D match to TRBD2 (7 bases). The CDR3 sequence is 18 residues long. V lost 3 bases, J lost 6 bases, and 26 bases lay in between. The germline V gene has CDR1 LGHDT and CDR2 YNNKEL (reference sequence). The CDR3 is CASSHQLFGDTRGQTQYF. The CDR3 DNA reads TGTGCCAGCAGCCATCAGTTATTTGGGGACACGCGGGGGCAGACCCAGTACTTC.

J is TRBJ1-2 and V is TRBV20-1, with D perhaps TRBD1 (5 bases). In germline, CDR1 is DFQATT, CDR2 SNEGSKA (reference sequence). Trimming removed 3 bases at V and 4 bases at J, with 18 bases between. The CDR3 contains 15 residues. The CDR3 loop reads CSASRVGEAGYGYTF. The CDR3 DNA sequence: TGCAGTGCTAGTCGAGTGGGGGAGGCAGGCTATGGCTACACCTTC.

The chain combines TRBV7-9 with TRBJ2-1; TRBD2 aligns across 8 bases. The germline CDR1 and CDR2 sequences are SEHNR and FQNEAQ (reference sequence). The CDR3 sequence is 14 residues long. The ends lost 11 bases at V and 0 bases at J; junction bases unmatched: 6. The CDR3 DNA reads TGTGCCCTCGGCGGGGGGACCTCCTACAATGAGCAGTTCTTC. Its protein is CALGGGTSYNEQFF.

The gene calls are TRBV24-1 and TRBJ2-1, with D hard to call. Germline loops: CDR1 KGHDR, CDR2 SFDVKD. Trimming removed 3 bases at V and 2 bases at J, with 10 bases between. The CDR3 length is 15 residues. The CDR3 bases are TGTGCCACCAGTGATGCCTACGCCGCCTACAATGAGCAGTTCTTC. Amino acids: CATSDAYAAYNEQFF.